These 3 T cell receptor beta chains originate from one sample sequenced in a study of cytomegalovirus exposure and HLA in healthy donors. Some clones are missing from TCRdb's copy, which holds only in-frame ones; the method was immunoSEQ multiplex PCR. Of about 56,000 clones in the sample, roughly nine tenths were seen once. Specimen: PBMCs. The receptors were gathered from a man younger than 30 in good health and CMV-seronegative.

The J gene is TRBJ2-2, the V gene TRBV21-1; whether TRBD2, the table's D call, matches the DNA was not checked. TRBV21-1 is an annotated pseudogene. The CDR3 is made up of 15 amino acids. CDR3 amino acids: CASSPAVLNTGELFF. CDR3 DNA: TGTGCCAGCAGTCCCGCGGTGCTGAACACCGGGGAGCTGTTTTTT.

The sample holds a few counts of this clone. V usage is TRBV27 and J usage is TRBJ2-7; maybe TRBD2 (6 bases). Trimming cost V 6 bases and J 2 bases, with 14 bases left between them. The CDR3 length is 14 residues. The germline CDR1 and CDR2 sequences are MNHEY and SMNVEV (reference sequence). CDR3 loop: CASSPAGRPYEQYF. DNA for the CDR3: TGTGCCAGCAGCCCGGCGGGACGGCCCTACGAGCAGTACTTC.

The V call is TRBV5-4, the J call TRBJ2-5; D may be TRBD2 (5 bases). Looked up from germline, CDR1 is SGHNT and CDR2 is YYREEE (reference sequence). There are 13 residues in the CDR3. Trimming took off 0 bases at V and 4 bases at J, with 7 bases between the two ends. As DNA, the CDR3 is TGTGCCAGCAGCTTGGTCGCGGGAGAGACCCAGTACTTC. This translates into CASSLVAGETQYF.